The 20 T cell receptor beta chains in this list originate from one sample, sequenced in a study of T cells after yellow fever vaccination. Each CDR3 protein gets one entry after TCRdb re-called the 5' RACE reads with MiXCR. The sample consists of about 310,000 distinct CDR3 sequences, around 3.6% of them appearing once. Here the sequenced sample was PBMCs, taken on the day of the yellow fever booster vaccination. Receptors were obtained from a man aged 18 to 29 who received the YFV17D yellow fever vaccine.

This clonotype was observed at least ten times. V is TRBV5-1 and J is TRBJ2-5; 8 nucleotides align to TRBD1. This CDR3 contains 14 residues. The V and J ends lost 3 bases and 3 bases, in that order; junction bases with no gene match: 4. Germline assignment: CDR1 SGHRS and CDR2 YFSETQ. The CDR3 region is CASSSGTGEETQYF. In DNA, the CDR3 is TGCGCCAGCAGCTCCGGGACAGGCGAAGAGACCCAGTACTTC.

Many counts were recorded for this clonotype. The chain links TRBV4-3 to TRBJ2-2; weak D call: TRBD2 (5 bases). The V end was cut by 3 bases, the J end by 6 bases, with 11 bases between. The CDR3 sequence is 14 residues long. The germline CDR1 and CDR2 sequences are LGHNA and YSLEER. CDR3 sequence: CASSHALDPGELFF. CDR3 in DNA: TGCGCCAGCAGCCATGCACTAGACCCCGGGGAGCTGTTTTTT.

This clonotype was recorded at least ten times. The chain has TRBV24-1 and TRBJ2-3; unclear D gene. V lost 9 bases and J lost 5, with 8 bases in between. CDR3 length: 11 amino acids. Germline CDR1 and CDR2: KGHDR and SFDVKD. The CDR3 DNA follows: TGTGCCACCGCCGAAAGAGATACGCAGTATTTT. This codes for CATAERDTQYF.

This clonotype was seen a handful of times. The chain uses TRBV4-1 and TRBJ1-3; D gene ambiguous. Germline V CDR1 and CDR2: MGHRA, YSYEKL. Trimming removed 1 base at V and 0 bases at J, with 4 bases between. This CDR3 has 14 amino acids. The CDR3 coding sequence is TGCGCCAGCAGCCAAGCGGGCTCTGGAAACACCATATATTTT. Protein sequence: CASSQAGSGNTIYF.

In this sample, this clonotype turned up many times. This chain joins TRBV7-9 and TRBJ1-1; D gene uncertain. The CDR3 consists of 11 residues. V lost 0 bases to trimming and J lost 7 bases, with 3 bases between them. CDR1 is SEHNR, CDR2 FQNEAQ, per germline (reference sequence). CDR3 sequence reads: CASSLAGEAFF. The CDR3 bases are TGTGCCAGCAGCTTAGCGGGTGAAGCTTTCTTT.

This clonotype came up many times. This chain uses TRBV5-1 with TRBJ1-3; D is unresolved. V lost 0 bases to trimming and J lost 0 bases, with 1 base between them. CDR3 length: 13 amino acids. Germline CDR1 and CDR2: SGHRS and YFSETQ. The CDR3 coding sequence is TGCGCCAGCAGCTTGGGCTCTGGAAACACCATATATTTT. Translated, it gives CASSLGSGNTIYF. The whole variable domain, filled in from reference TRBV5-1 and TRBJ1-3, reads KAGVTQTPRYLIKTRGQQVTLSCSPISGHRSVSWYQQTPGQGLQFLFEYFSETQRNKGNFPGRFSGRQFSNSRSEMNVSTLELGDSALYLCASSLGSGNTIYFGEGSWLTVV.

This clonotype was observed many times. This chain connects TRBV20-1 to TRBJ1-2, with D perhaps matching TRBD1 (6 bases). CDR1 and CDR2 from the germline V gene are DFQATT and SNEGSKA (reference sequence). The CDR3 totals 12 residues. Trimming shortened V by 5 bases and J by 3 bases, and 10 bases separated the two germline ends. CDR3 in DNA: TGCAGTGCTGTTACAGGGTACTATGGCTACACCTTC. This encodes CSAVTGYYGYTF.

The V and J genes are TRBV29-1 and TRBJ2-1; D might be TRBD2 (7 bases). The CDR3 is 13 residues long. Germline V gene lookup returns CDR1 SQVTM and CDR2 ANQGSEA. The V gene lost 4 bases and the J gene lost 7 bases, with 14 bases spanning the gap. Here the CDR3 DNA reads TGCAGCGTTGGCTGGGGGGGCCGGAATGAGCAGTTCTTC. This encodes CSVGWGGRNEQFF.

This clonotype was seen repeatedly, ten times or more. The chain combines TRBV29-1 with TRBJ2-5; 8 nucleotides align to TRBD1. Unmatched junction bases numbered 10, after V lost 2 bases and J lost 5 bases. CDR1 and CDR2 from the germline V gene are SQVTM and ANQGSEA. The CDR3 spans 15 residues. This chain's CDR3 is CSVERRQGSGETQYF. The CDR3 nucleotides are TGCAGCGTTGAAAGACGACAGGGGTCTGGTGAGACCCAGTACTTC. Full variable domain (missing parts from reference TRBV29-1 and TRBJ2-5): SAVISQKPSRDICQRGTSLTIQCQVDSQVTMMFWYRQQPGQSLTLIATANQGSEATYESGFVIDKFPISRPNLTFSTLTVSNMSPEDSSIYLCSVERRQGSGETQYFGPGTRLLVL.

For the CDR3, the DNA is TGTGCCAGTAGTATTGGGGGGCATAACACTGAAGCTTTCTTT. It encodes CASSIGGHNTEAFF. This chain joins TRBV19 and TRBJ1-1, with D possibly TRBD1 on 6 matching bases. The CDR3 totals 14 residues. Germline V gene lookup returns CDR1 LNHDA and CDR2 SQIVND (reference sequence). The ends were cut back, 3 bases at V and 2 bases at J, with 10 bases in the middle.

The chain has TRBV12-3 or TRBV12-4 and TRBJ1-2; no firm D call. This CDR3 comprises 15 residues. V was pared by 1 base and J by 5 bases, with 14 bases between. The CDR3 coding sequence is TGTGCCAGCAGTTTAGGGGCCATTGACCCATATGGCTACACCTTC. It translates to CASSLGAIDPYGYTF.

This clonotype was counted a few times. The chain links TRBV10-2 to TRBJ2-6; D call uncertain. Germline V CDR1 and CDR2: WSHSY, SAAADI. The CDR3 is 15 residues long. With 5 bases removed from V and 4 bases from J, the gap between germline ends came to 12 bases. CDR3 protein: CASSLISPGANVLTF. The DNA for the CDR3 is TGCGCCAGCAGTCTGATAAGCCCCGGGGCCAACGTCCTGACTTTC.

This clonotype was seen only a few times. J is TRBJ1-1 and V is TRBV5-6; TRBD1 might be the D (5 bases). The germline V gene encodes CDR1 SGHDT and CDR2 YYEEEE. With 0 bases removed from V and 8 bases from J, the gap between germline ends came to 8 bases. The CDR3 contains 12 residues. For the CDR3, the DNA is TGTGCCAGCAGCTTGGCGTGGACAGAAGCTTTCTTT. It is translated as CASSLAWTEAFF.

This clonotype was counted between two and nine times. This chain connects TRBV5-6 to TRBJ2-5, with 8 positions matching TRBD1. Germline-derived CDR1 and CDR2 are SGHDT and YYEEEE. V was pared by 3 bases and J by 0 bases, with 1 base of the junction left unmatched. CDR3 length: 14 residues. The CDR3: CASSSTGDQETQYF. CDR3 nucleotide sequence: TGTGCCAGCAGCTCGACAGGGGACCAAGAGACCCAGTACTTC.

The chain employs TRBV12-3 or TRBV12-4 and TRBJ2-7; D remains unclear. CDR3 length: 15 amino acids. V gave up 6 bases and J gave up 0 bases, with 15 bases separating them. For the CDR3, the DNA is TGTGCCAGCAGACCTACTCATGCTGGCTCCTACGAGCAGTACTTC. This gives the protein CASRPTHAGSYEQYF.

This clonotype came up a few times. The CDR3 region is CSASRETSGGALDEQYV. CDR3 DNA sequence: TGCAGTGCTAGCCGTGAGACTAGCGGGGGGGCCCTAGACGAGCAGTACGTC. The V and J genes are TRBV20-1 and TRBJ2-7; 14 bases are a match to TRBD2. Germline CDR1 and CDR2: DFQATT and SNEGSKA (reference sequence). The CDR3 contains 17 residues. Trimming cost V 3 bases and J 5 bases; bases outside gene matches: 12.

This clonotype appeared many times. The V and J genes are TRBV9 and TRBJ2-5; possible D gene TRBD1, 6 bases. Trimming took off 2 bases at V and 6 bases at J, with 14 bases between the two ends. The germline gives CDR1 SGDLS, CDR2 YYNGEE. CDR3 length: 14 residues. The CDR3 nucleotides read TGTGCCAGCAGCGTCGCAGGGGCAGGCAAGACCCAGTACTTC. It yields the protein CASSVAGAGKTQYF.

Many counts were recorded for this clonotype. The CDR3 DNA is TGCGCCAGCAGCTTGGGACAGAAGAACACTGAAGCTTTCTTT. It encodes CASSLGQKNTEAFF. The genes are TRBV5-1 and TRBJ1-1; D might be TRBD1 (5 bases). Germline V gene sequence: CDR1 SGHRS, CDR2 YFSETQ. V lost 0 bases to trimming and J lost 1 base, with 7 bases between them. CDR3 length: 14 amino acids.

This chain joins TRBV24-1 and TRBJ2-2; 8 positions agree with TRBD1. This CDR3 is 16 amino acids long. Germline CDR1 is KGHDR and CDR2 is SFDVKD. The V gene end was trimmed by 1 base and the J gene end by 4 bases; junction bases not matched to a gene: 4. The DNA of the CDR3 is TGTGCCACCAGTGATTTAACAGGGGGAGCCACCGGGGAGCTGTTTTTT. It translates to CATSDLTGGATGELFF.

This clonotype has just a few counts. The gene calls are TRBV29-1 and TRBJ1-1; D is undetermined. Germline lookup yields CDR1 SQVTM and CDR2 ANQGSEA. The CDR3 is 12 residues long. V was clipped by 7 bases and J by 1 base, with 10 bases between them. The CDR3 spells CSAEGENTEAFF. CDR3 nucleotide sequence: TGCAGCGCCGAGGGCGAGAACACTGAAGCTTTCTTT.